These 21 T cell receptor beta chains came from one sample sequenced in a study of shared clonotypes between healthy human individuals. Repertoires were generated with immunoSEQ multiplex PCR, while TCRdb's copy carries only in-frame clones and drops some. There are over a million clones in the sample; approximately 98.5% occur only once, and approximately 0.38% lies in the top ten. The sample comprised naive CD4+ T cells sorted from blood. As to subset: CD45RA+ positively selected. All receptors come from a man aged 25-40 years in good health.

This chain uses TRBV4-3 with TRBJ2-2; possibly TRBD2 for D (6 bases). Germline CDR1 and CDR2: LGHNA and YSLEER. V shed 4 bases and J shed 2 bases, with 17 bases lying between them. The length of the CDR3 is 17 residues. DNA for the CDR3: TGCGCCAGCAGCCGTTTAGGTAGCGGAATTAACACCGGGGAGCTGTTTTTT. This sequence encodes CASSRLGSGINTGELFF.

V gene TRBV5-1 combines with J gene TRBJ2-7; 12 bases match TRBD1. With 7 bases clipped from V and 5 bases from J, the junction kept 7 bases outside the gene matches. CDR3 length equals 14 residues. The germline V gene encodes CDR1 SGHRS and CDR2 YFSETQ. The CDR3 spells CASQPGTGGDEQYF. The CDR3 DNA reads as TGCGCCAGCCAACCCGGGACAGGGGGCGACGAGCAGTACTTC.

V and J are TRBV30 and TRBJ2-7; D remains ambiguous. The CDR3 is made up of 11 amino acids. Germline V gives CDR1 GTSNPN, CDR2 SVGIG (reference sequence). Trimming cost V 0 bases and J 7 bases, with 7 bases left between them. The CDR3 is CAWSVRREQYF. CDR3 in DNA: TGTGCCTGGAGTGTACGAAGGGAGCAGTACTTC. Based on the CDR3 plus reference TRBV30 and TRBJ2-7, the full variable domain is SQTIHQWPATLVQPVGSPLSLECTVEGTSNPNLYWYRQAAGRGLQLLFYSVGIGQISSEVPQNLSASRPQDRQFILSSKKLLLSDSGFYLCAWSVRREQYFGPGTRLTVT.

The chain couples TRBV10-3 to TRBJ2-7, with 10 bases aligning to TRBD2. The CDR3 loop spans 17 amino acids. Germline CDR1 reads ENHRY; CDR2 reads SYGVKD. V lost 0 bases to trimming and J lost 5 bases; unmatched junction nucleotides: 10. CDR3 residues: CAISESRVLAGEHEQYF. The CDR3 region has the DNA TGTGCCATCAGTGAGTCGAGGGTGCTAGCGGGAGAACACGAGCAGTACTTC.

This clone has just one count. The chain employs TRBV9 and TRBJ2-1, with 7 bases lining up with TRBD2. Germline V gives CDR1 SGDLS, CDR2 YYNGEE. The junction had 6 bases not matched to a gene; V was cut back by 3 bases and J by 9 bases. The CDR3 has 13 amino acids. CDR3 in amino acids: CASSAVSSGEQFF. The DNA for the CDR3 is TGTGCCAGCAGCGCCGTCTCTAGCGGTGAGCAGTTCTTC.

The rearrangement links TRBV6-1 to TRBJ1-5; TRBD1 is a possible D gene (5 bases). The CDR3 has 14 amino acids. Germline V gene data show CDR1 as MNHNS and CDR2 as SASEGT. V lost 4 bases and J 6 bases, leaving 13 bases between the germline ends. The CDR3 DNA sequence: TGTGCCAGCAGTGGGACAAGAACGGGTCAGCCCCAGCATTTT. Protein product: CASSGTRTGQPQHF.

The rearrangement links TRBV10-2 to TRBJ2-1; 14 nucleotides align to TRBD2. This CDR3 region has 16 residues. With V trimmed by 8 bases and J by 7 bases, 10 bases remained unmatched. Germline V gene data show CDR1 as WSHSY and CDR2 as SAAADI. The CDR3 protein is CASLSSGTSGSNEQFF. CDR3 nucleotides: TGCGCCAGCCTATCGAGTGGGACTAGCGGGAGTAATGAGCAGTTCTTC.

The gene calls are TRBV18 and TRBJ2-1; 7 bases are a match to TRBD1. Germline CDR1 is KGHSH and CDR2 is LQKENI. The J segment lost 8 bases and the V segment lost 8 bases, leaving 9 bases of the junction unmatched. The CDR3 contains 13 residues. In DNA form, the CDR3 reads TGTGCCAGCGCAGGGACAGTATACTATGAGCAGTTCTTC. This sequence encodes CASAGTVYYEQFF.

CDR3 sequence reads: CASSFVGAYEQYF. The CDR3 nucleotides read TGTGCCAGCAGTTTTGTGGGGGCCTACGAGCAGTACTTC. J is TRBJ2-7 and V is TRBV27; D possibly uses TRBD1 or TRBD2 (5 bases each). Trimming left V 3 bases short and J 2 bases short, with 8 bases between. This CDR3 is 13 amino acids long. CDR1 MNHEY and CDR2 SMNVEV come from the germline V gene (reference sequence).

This chain uses TRBV4-1 with TRBJ1-2, with D unresolved. Trimming shortened V by 3 bases and J by 3 bases, and 11 bases separated the two germline ends. CDR3 length: 14 amino acids. Per the germline V gene, CDR1 is MGHRA and CDR2 is YSYEKL. The CDR3 is CASSQDDTYYGYTF. DNA of the CDR3: TGCGCCAGCAGCCAGGACGACACCTACTATGGCTACACCTTC.

The chain employs TRBV7-6 and TRBJ2-7; TRBD2 aligns across 7 bases. CDR1 SGHVS and CDR2 FNYEAQ come from the germline V gene. The CDR3 spans 14 residues. V was pared by 2 bases and J by 3 bases, with 4 bases of the junction left unmatched. The CDR3 sequence: CASSLFSSGYEQYF. The CDR3, as DNA: TGTGCCAGCAGCTTATTCTCTAGCGGCTACGAGCAGTACTTC.

A remark on this clone: The junction shows a germline mismatch at one end, possibly a read error. V is TRBV6-1 and J is TRBJ1-1, with D maybe TRBD1 (6 bases). Per germline, CDR1 MNHNS and CDR2 SASEGT. The CDR3 has 15 amino acids. Here the CDR3 reads CASSQAGGRYVEAFF. The CDR3 DNA reads TGTGCCAGCAGTCAAGCCGGGGGGCGGTATGTTGAAGCTTTCTTT.

As to this clone: Other DNA sequences from this sample encode an identical CDR3 as well. This sequence joins TRBV28 and TRBJ2-7; D is undetermined. V was pared by 2 bases and J by 0 bases, with 8 bases between. This CDR3 comprises 14 residues. Germline V gene lookup returns CDR1 MDHEN and CDR2 SYDVKM. CDR3 amino acids: CASSLTRPSYEQYF. The DNA of the CDR3 is TGTGCCAGCAGTTTAACGAGGCCCTCCTACGAGCAGTACTTC.

This clone was seen only once. The CDR3: CASSVAATSTGELFF. The CDR3 DNA sequence: TGTGCCAGCAGCGTAGCGGCGACTAGCACCGGGGAGCTGTTTTTT. The chain has TRBV9 and TRBJ2-2; a possible D gene is TRBD2 (6 bases). CDR3 size: 15 residues. V was pared by 0 bases and J by 4 bases, with 10 bases between. The germline V gene encodes CDR1 SGDLS and CDR2 YYNGEE.

CDR3 coding DNA: TGTGCCAGCTCTCCGTCTATGAACACTGAAGCTTTCTTT. Protein: CASSPSMNTEAFF. V usage is TRBV18 and J usage is TRBJ1-1; no definite D call. The germline V and J ends were trimmed by 6 bases and 0 bases, with 8 bases remaining between them. Germline V gene lookup returns CDR1 KGHSH and CDR2 LQKENI. This CDR3 contains 13 residues.

V is TRBV7-2 and J is TRBJ1-2; D not resolved. Deletions cut 2 bases from V and 0 bases from J, with 7 bases between. CDR3 length equals 14 residues. Germline V gene sequence: CDR1 SGHTA, CDR2 FQGNSA. This chain's CDR3 is CASSLRESNYGYTF. CDR3 DNA: TGTGCCAGCAGCTTACGGGAGTCTAACTATGGCTACACCTTC.

The V gene is TRBV5-5, the J gene TRBJ1-1; D may be TRBD1 (5 bases). Germline V gives CDR1 SGHKS, CDR2 YYEKEE (reference sequence). The CDR3 runs to 14 residues. The ends were cut back, 4 bases at V and 0 bases at J, with 10 bases in the middle. The CDR3 is CASSRWGVNTEAFF. The CDR3, as DNA: TGTGCCAGCAGCCGATGGGGGGTGAACACTGAAGCTTTCTTT.

With regard to this clone: The identical CDR3 is also encoded by other nucleotide sequences in the sample. The chain is built from TRBV5-1 and TRBJ2-7; D ambiguous. This CDR3 spans 13 amino acids. V shed 0 bases and J shed 2 bases, with 6 bases lying between them. CDR1 and CDR2 from the germline V gene are SGHRS and YFSETQ. For the CDR3, the DNA is TGCGCCAGCAGCTTGGATAGGGCCTACGAGCAGTACTTC. This codes for CASSLDRAYEQYF.

The chain carries TRBV19 and TRBJ2-1, with 7 bases matching TRBD1. The CDR3 has 12 residues. From germline, CDR1 is LNHDA and CDR2 SQIVND (reference sequence). J lost 9 bases, V lost 5 bases, and 4 bases had no gene match. The CDR3 nucleotides read TGTGCCAGTAGTTACAGGGGCGGTGAGCAGTTCTTC. Its translation: CASSYRGGEQFF.

This chain links TRBV5-1 with TRBJ2-3; 8 nucleotides match TRBD2. From germline, CDR1 is SGHRS and CDR2 YFSETQ. CDR3 size: 16 residues. Trimming at V came to 6 bases and at J to 5 bases, leaving 14 bases not matched to a gene. This CDR3 is CASMVSQRENVDTQYF. The CDR3 DNA reads TGCGCCAGCATGGTCTCCCAGCGGGAGAATGTAGATACGCAGTATTTT. The entire variable domain, with the rest obtained from reference TRBV5-1 and TRBJ2-3, is as follows: KAGVTQTPRYLIKTRGQQVTLSCSPISGHRSVSWYQQTPGQGLQFLFEYFSETQRNKGNFPGRFSGRQFSNSRSEMNVSTLELGDSALYLCASMVSQRENVDTQYFGPGTRLTVL.

This clone was seen just once. The rearrangement links TRBV27 to TRBJ2-7; D is possibly TRBD1 or TRBD2 (7 bases each). This CDR3 is 16 amino acids long. Trimming pared 5 bases from V and 2 bases from J, leaving 19 bases between. In germline, CDR1 is MNHEY, CDR2 SMNVEV (reference sequence). CDR3 residues: CASSPGGGRPPYEQYF. The CDR3 DNA reads TGTGCCAGCAGTCCAGGGGGGGGCCGCCCACCCTACGAGCAGTACTTC.